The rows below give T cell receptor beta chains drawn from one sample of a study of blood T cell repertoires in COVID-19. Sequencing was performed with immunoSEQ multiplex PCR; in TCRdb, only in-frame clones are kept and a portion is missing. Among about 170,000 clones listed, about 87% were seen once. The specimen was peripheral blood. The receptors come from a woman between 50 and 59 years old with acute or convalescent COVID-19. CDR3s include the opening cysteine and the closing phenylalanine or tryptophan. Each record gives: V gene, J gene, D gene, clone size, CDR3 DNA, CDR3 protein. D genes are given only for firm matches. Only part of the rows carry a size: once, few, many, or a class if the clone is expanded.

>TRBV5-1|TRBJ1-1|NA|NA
TGCGCCAGCAGCTTTCCTAACGGGAACACTGAAGCTTTCTTT
CASSFPNGNTEAFF
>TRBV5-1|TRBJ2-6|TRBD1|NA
TGCGCCAGCAGCTTTCGTGGACAGGGAGAAGCTGGGGCCAACGTCCTGACTTTC
CASSFRGQGEAGANVLTF
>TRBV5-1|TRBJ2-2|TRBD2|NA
TGCGCCAGCAGTACTCGGGAGGGCCCCCCCGGGGAGCTGTTTTTT
CASSTREGPPGELFF
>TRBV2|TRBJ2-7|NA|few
TGTGCCAGCAGTGAAGACAGGGTTCAGCAGTACTTC
CASSEDRVQQYF
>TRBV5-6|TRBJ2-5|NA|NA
TGTGCCAGCATCCAACAAGAGACCCAGTACTTC
CASIQQETQYF
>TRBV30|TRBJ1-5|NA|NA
TGTGCCTGGAGTGTAATTGGCAGGGGACGCGATCAGCCCCAGCATTTT
CAWSVIGRGRDQPQHF
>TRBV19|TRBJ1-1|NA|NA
TGTGCCAGTAGTACGATGGGTTTAGGGGACACTGAAGCTTTCTTT
CASSTMGLGDTEAFF
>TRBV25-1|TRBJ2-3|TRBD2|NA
TGTGCCAGCAGTCACCGGGGGGTAGCGGGAGAAGGAACGCAGTATTTT
CASSHRGVAGEGTQYF
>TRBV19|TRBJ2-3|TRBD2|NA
TGTGCCACCAGGGAGGGACTAGCGGTAATGGCAGATACGCAGTATTTT
CATREGLAVMADTQYF
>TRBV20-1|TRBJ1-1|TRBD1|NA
TGCAGTGCCACCCACAGGGGTGAAGCTTTCTTT
CSATHRGEAFF
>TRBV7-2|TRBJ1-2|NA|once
TGTGCCAGCAGCTTAGGGGGTCAGGGTTTCGGCTACACCTTC
CASSLGGQGFGYTF
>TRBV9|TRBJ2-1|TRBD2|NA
TGTGCCAGCAGCGTAGACAGCGGGAGTTCGATAGGTTTCTTC
CASSVDSGSSIGFF
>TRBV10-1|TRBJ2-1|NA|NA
TGCGCCAGCAGTGCGAGACAGTCAGTCAATGAGCAGTTCTTC
CASSARQSVNEQFF
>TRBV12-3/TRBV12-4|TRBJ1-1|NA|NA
TGTGCCAGCAGCCCAGGGGATACCACTGAAGCTTTCTTT
CASSPGDTTEAFF
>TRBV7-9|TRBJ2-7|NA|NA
TGTGCCAGCAGCTTAGGTGGAGTGGACAGGTACTTC
CASSLGGVDRYF
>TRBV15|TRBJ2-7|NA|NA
TGTGCCACCAGCAGCTCCAGGTCGTCCCAGTACTTC
CATSSSRSSQYF
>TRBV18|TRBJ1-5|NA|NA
TGTGCCAGCTCACCACCGGGAGACGGGGGTAATCAGCCCCAGCATTTT
CASSPPGDGGNQPQHF
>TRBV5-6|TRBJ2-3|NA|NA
TGTGCCAGCAATAGCGAGTTCACAGATACGCAGTATTTT
CASNSEFTDTQYF
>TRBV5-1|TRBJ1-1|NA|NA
TGCGCCAGCAGCTTGGTAGGGGATACTGAAGCTTTCTTT
CASSLVGDTEAFF
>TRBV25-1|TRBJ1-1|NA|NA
TGTGCCAGCAGTCCCCTGGGGCCCACTGAAGCTTTCTTT
CASSPLGPTEAFF
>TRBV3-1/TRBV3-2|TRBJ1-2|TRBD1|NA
TGTGCCAGCAGTGGCCTCAGGGGGCACAGTGGCTACACCTTC
CASSGLRGHSGYTF
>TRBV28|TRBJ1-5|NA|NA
TGTGCCAGCATTAGGGGGAAGATTAGGCAGCCCCAGCATTTT
CASIRGKIRQPQHF
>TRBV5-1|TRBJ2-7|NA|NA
TGCGCCAGCAGCTTGGAAGGGAGTTGGAGCTACGAGCAGTACTTC
CASSLEGSWSYEQYF
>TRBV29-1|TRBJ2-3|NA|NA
TGCAGCGTCTGCCCCCGACACGGCACAGATACGCAGTATTTT
CSVCPRHGTDTQYF
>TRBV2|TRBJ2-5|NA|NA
TGTGCCAGCAAAGGGGAACGTCTCGCCCAAGAGACCCAGTACTTC
CASKGERLAQETQYF
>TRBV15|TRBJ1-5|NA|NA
TGTGCCACCAGCAGAACCCTCGGGGAGCCCCAGCATTTT
CATSRTLGEPQHF
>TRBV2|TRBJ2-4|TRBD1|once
TGTGCCAGCAGTGCGGGACAGGGAACAATTTGGGTTCAGTACTTC
CASSAGQGTIWVQYF